A selection of T cell receptor beta chains follows, all from one sample in a study of T cells in Graves' hyperthyroidism and ophthalmopathy. MiXCR, run by TCRdb on the multiplex PCR reads, gives a single entry per CDR3 protein. The sample lists under 400,000 distinct CDR3 sequences; roughly 15% were seen once. Sample: blood. These receptors came from a woman aged 55-69 years with Graves' ophthalmopathy. Each CDR3 is given with its conserved first and last residue.

v_call cdr3_aa
TRBV9 CASSPHHGFYTF
TRBV11-2 CASSLGSGNSYNEQFF
TRBV7-7 CASSLEDPNTGELFF
TRBV28 CASSFARGSNQPQHF
TRBV3-1 CASSQDFRMGGQRQSYEQYF
TRBV20-1 CSASGRGRETQYF
TRBV28 CASTSSKTQYF
TRBV20-1 CSARGPGGSGTDTQYF
TRBV27 CASSPRGRGQPQHF
TRBV7-2 CASRDGLAGRYEQYF
TRBV2 CASLGGAAEQYF
TRBV28 CAVGRGQRADEQYF
TRBV5-1 CASSSETGGRYEQYF
TRBV14 CASSQVRPNYEQYF
TRBV2 CASRPYRLAGDQETQYF
TRBV20-1 CSASPSGSTDTQYF
TRBV28 CASGELAAKNIQYF
TRBV10-1 CASSERGARGKSTEAFF
TRBV9 CASSVVDSLTGELFF
TRBV29-1 CSVVKGPPSYEQYF
TRBV29-1 CSAGGPDGQTQYF
TRBV18 CASSPGGGWTGELFF
TRBV2 CASTPRGRETYEQYF